The entry below gives a single T cell receptor beta chain sequence along with its context. This sample was included in a study of blood T cell repertoires in COVID-19. Study-level background: Italy, Spain and the United States were the sources of the convalescent and acute COVID-19 samples. In each case, the material was cDNA or gDNA derived from T cells, B-cell-depleted T cells, or PBMCs.

CDR1 is KGHSH and CDR2 is LQKENI in the germline V gene. The CDR3 has 15 amino acids. J lost 9 bases, V lost 5 bases, and 11 bases had no gene match. In the source study's methods: The assay estimated nucleated cells by amplifying reference gene primers. The data were produced by immunoSEQ multiplex PCR, yet TCRdb's version contains in-frame clones alone and is incomplete. From that table come the V and J calls and clone size; the DNA was used to work out D and trimming. This table holds tens of thousands of clones, roughly 90% found once. The chain recombines TRBV18 with TRBJ2-1, with TRBD2 matching over 9 bases. Sequenced: peripheral blood. The clonotype was recovered from a man aged 45-65 years with COVID-19, enrolled during active disease. CDR3: CASSAGGTLYPEQFF. The CDR3 coding sequence is TGTGCCAGCTCAGCGGGGGGGACCCTGTATCCTGAGCAGTTCTTC. Supplemented by reference TRBV18 and TRBJ2-1, the full variable domain reads NAGVMQNPRHLVRRRGQEARLRCSPMKGHSHVYWYRQLPEEGLKFMVYLQKENIIDESGMPKERFSAEFPKEGPSILRIQQVVRGDSAAYFCASSAGGTLYPEQFFGPGTRLTVL.